This entry describes one T cell receptor (beta chain). The sample holds many counts of this clonotype. Its antigen remains undetermined. No much larger clone exists at a distance of one base, and base qualities are not known. The entry originates in a study of CD8 T cells in ankylosing spondylitis (dated by TCRdb to 2016 to 2017). Turning to the overall study: To find TCR variants linked to disease, the study profiled T cell receptor beta repertoires in ankylosing spondylitis patients and healthy donors. The whole study cohort included 85 to 120 healthy donors and 20 to 25 ankylosing spondylitis patients. Samples of peripheral blood were taken, and for ankylosing spondylitis patients, synovial fluid was collected as well. The paper as a whole reports these results and caveats: The disease-linked clones had a CD8+ phenotype and were found at relatively low frequencies in peripheral blood. Blood from ankylosing spondylitis patients appeared to be characterized by a TCR beta motif made up of several highly homologous amino acid variants. Some motif variants had previously been reported in the synovial fluid and blood of reactive arthritis patients, which suggests shared mechanisms of disease initiation. Significant enrichment of the disease-linked clones was reported in matched synovial fluid samples from ankylosing spondylitis patients.

V is clipped by 0 bases and J by 2 bases, and the sequence between their germline boundaries is 8 bases long. CDR1 SGHRS and CDR2 YFSETQ were looked up in the germline V gene. CDR3 length: 15 amino acids, cysteine to phenylalanine. Only the CDR3 part of the read is kept: 45 bases, read in frame from the first base. Reads for this sample came from an Illumina HiSeq 2500. Quantitative 5'-RACE with molecular barcodes was used to prepare TCR beta libraries. The paper's data handling went like this. To identify disease-linked TCR variants, a new computational method was used, one built on a probabilistic model of VDJ rearrangement. TCRdb passed the public sequencing reads through fastp at Q25 and MiXCR, retaining productive beta sequences. Records with the same CDR3 protein are collapsed into one entry carrying the most frequent genes and DNA. The V and J calls follow TCRdb's processing rather than the paper's. The sample table holds more than 150,000 distinct CDR3 sequences, of which 15% to 20% were seen once. Approximately 4.3% of the sample lies in the top ten.

The source material was blood, either unsorted or a sorted T cell fraction (not recorded which). The rearranged chain carries TRBV5-1 and TRBJ2-2; TRBD2 is a possible D gene, resting on 6 matching bases. The clonotype was recovered from a male donor aged 5-30 years with ankylosing spondylitis or in good health (not recorded which). Donor details come from another sample of the same person, matched by shared clones. The sequenced DNA: TGCGCCAGCAGCTTGGCGGGAGATAACACCGGGGAGCTGTTTTTT. Its translation reads: CASSLAGDNTGELFF.